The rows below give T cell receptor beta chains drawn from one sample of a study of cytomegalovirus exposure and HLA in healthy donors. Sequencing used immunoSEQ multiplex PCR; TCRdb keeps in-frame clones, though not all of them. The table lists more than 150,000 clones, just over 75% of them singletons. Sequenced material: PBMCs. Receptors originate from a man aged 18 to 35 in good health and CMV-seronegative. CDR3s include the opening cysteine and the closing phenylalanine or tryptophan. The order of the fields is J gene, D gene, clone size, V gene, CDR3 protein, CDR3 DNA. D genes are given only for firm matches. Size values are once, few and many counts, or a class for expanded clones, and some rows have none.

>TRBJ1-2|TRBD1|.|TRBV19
CASSIRLGQGMGYTF
TGTGCCAGTAGTATCCGCCTGGGACAGGGAATGGGCTACACCTTC
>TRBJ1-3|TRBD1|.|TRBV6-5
CASLRNRGPGNTIYF
TGTGCCAGCCTACGGAACAGGGGGCCCGGAAACACCATATATTTT
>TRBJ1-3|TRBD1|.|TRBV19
CASKRDREGNTIYF
TGTGCCAGTAAAAGGGACAGGGAAGGAAACACCATATATTTT
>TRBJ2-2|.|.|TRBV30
CAWRFSGTGELFF
TGTGCCTGGAGATTTTCAGGGACCGGGGAGCTGTTTTTT
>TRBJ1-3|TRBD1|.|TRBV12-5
CASDPGQLSGNTIYF
TGTGCTAGTGACCCGGGACAGCTCTCTGGAAACACCATATATTTT
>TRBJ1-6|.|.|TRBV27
CASSLPGPVYNSPLHF
TGTGCCAGCAGTTTGCCGGGTCCCGTCTATAATTCACCCCTCCACTTT
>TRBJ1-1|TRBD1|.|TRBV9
CASSPGTGSLEAFF
TGTGCCAGCAGTCCCGGGACAGGGTCCCTCGAAGCTTTCTTT
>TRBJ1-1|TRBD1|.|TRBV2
CASRPPQGGTEAFF
TGTGCCAGCAGGCCGCCCCAGGGGGGCACTGAAGCTTTCTTT
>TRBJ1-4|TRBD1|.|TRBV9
CASSVGGQGGEKLFF
TGTGCCAGCAGCGTAGGGGGGCAGGGGGGTGAAAAACTGTTTTTT
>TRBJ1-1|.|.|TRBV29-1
CSVERGVNTEAFF
TGCAGCGTTGAAAGGGGCGTGAACACTGAAGCTTTCTTT
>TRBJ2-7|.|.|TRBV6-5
CASSYSLVGAPYEQYF
TGTGCCAGCAGTTACTCACTGGTTGGGGCCCCCTACGAGCAGTACTTC
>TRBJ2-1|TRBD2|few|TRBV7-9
CASSFPQTAGGDNEQFF
TGTGCCAGCAGCTTTCCCCAAACGGCGGGAGGGGATAATGAGCAGTTCTTC
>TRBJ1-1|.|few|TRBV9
CASNPAGYADTEAFF
TGTGCCAGCAACCCGGCAGGGTACGCGGACACTGAAGCTTTCTTT
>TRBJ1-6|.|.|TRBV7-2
CASSLRYPSSPLHF
TGTGCCAGCAGCTTACGGTATCCGAGTTCACCCCTCCACTTT
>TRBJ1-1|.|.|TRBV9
CASTARDAAFF
TGTGCCAGCACCGCGCGGGATGCAGCTTTCTTT
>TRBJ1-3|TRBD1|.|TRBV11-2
CASSPGQGSSGNTIYF
TGTGCCAGCAGCCCAGGACAGGGGAGCTCTGGAAACACCATATATTTT
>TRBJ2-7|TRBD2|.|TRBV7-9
CASSSAGGPHEQYF
TGTGCCAGCAGCTCAGCGGGGGGGCCCCACGAGCAGTACTTC
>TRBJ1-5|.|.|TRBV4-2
CASSQDYGVSNQPQHF
TGTGCCAGCAGCCAAGATTACGGGGTTAGCAATCAGCCCCAGCATTTT
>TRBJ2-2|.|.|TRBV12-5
CASGLFQGRLLSNTGELFF
TGTGCTAGTGGTTTATTCCAGGGGCGATTACTCTCGAACACCGGGGAGCTGTTTTTT
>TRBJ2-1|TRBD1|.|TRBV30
CACDRGQIGEQFF
TGTGCCTGCGACAGGGGGCAGATCGGTGAGCAGTTCTTC
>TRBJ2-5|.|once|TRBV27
CASSLRGLYQETQYF
TGTGCCAGCAGTTTAAGGGGGTTGTACCAAGAGACCCAGTACTTC
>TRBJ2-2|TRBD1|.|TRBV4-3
CASSPYPQGANGELFF
TGCGCCAGCAGCCCTTATCCACAGGGGGCGAACGGGGAGCTGTTTTTT
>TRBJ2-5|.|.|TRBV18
CASSPHPDSPETQYF
TGTGCCAGCTCACCCCACCCGGACTCCCCTGAGACCCAGTACTTC
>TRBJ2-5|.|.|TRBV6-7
CASSPRSLSETQYF
TGTGCCAGCAGTCCGCGGTCCTTATCGGAGACCCAGTACTTC
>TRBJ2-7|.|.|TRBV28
CASSTPAALSLEQYF
TGTGCCAGCTCAACCCCTGCGGCCTTGAGTTTAGAGCAGTACTTC
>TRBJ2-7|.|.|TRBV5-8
CASSLFGQYEQYF
TGTGCCAGCAGCTTATTTGGACAGTACGAGCAGTACTTC
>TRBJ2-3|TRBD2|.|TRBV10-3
CAISLTSGRAHGAQYF
TGTGCCATCAGCCTAACTAGCGGGAGGGCCCATGGAGCGCAGTATTTT
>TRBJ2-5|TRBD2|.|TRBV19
CATGLAGGQETQYF
TGTGCCACGGGACTAGCGGGAGGGCAAGAGACCCAGTACTTC
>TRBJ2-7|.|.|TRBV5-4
CASSLWTANSYEQYF
TGTGCCAGCAGCTTGTGGACAGCGAACTCCTACGAGCAGTACTTC
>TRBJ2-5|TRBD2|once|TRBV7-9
CASSGAGAETQYF
TGTGCCAGCAGCGGGGCGGGAGCAGAGACCCAGTACTTC
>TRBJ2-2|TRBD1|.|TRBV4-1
CASSLRTGGELFF
TGCGCCAGCAGCCTACGGACAGGCGGGGAGCTGTTTTTT
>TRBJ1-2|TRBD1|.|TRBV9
CASSVGGMTGGDYGYTF
TGTGCCAGCAGCGTTGGGGGGATGACAGGGGGAGACTATGGCTACACCTTC
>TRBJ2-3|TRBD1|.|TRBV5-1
CASSRTGGTTSTDTQYF
TGCGCCAGCAGCCGGACAGGGGGCACAACTAGCACAGATACGCAGTATTTT
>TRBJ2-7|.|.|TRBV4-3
CASSQEGGRNLYEQYF
TGCGCCAGCAGCCAAGAGGGTGGGAGGAACCTTTACGAGCAGTACTTC
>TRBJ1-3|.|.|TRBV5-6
CASSLRGTYSGNTIYF
TGTGCCAGCAGCTTGAGGGGCACCTACTCTGGAAACACCATATATTTT
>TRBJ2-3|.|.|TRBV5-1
CASSAPGDTQYF
TGCGCCAGCTCCGCTCCGGGGGATACGCAGTATTTT
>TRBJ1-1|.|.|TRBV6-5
CASRLQGWNTEAFF
TGTGCCAGCAGGCTCCAGGGATGGAACACTGAAGCTTTCTTT
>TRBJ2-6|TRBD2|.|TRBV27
CASSLAGEANVLTF
TGTGCCAGCAGTTTAGCGGGGGAGGCCAACGTCCTGACTTTC
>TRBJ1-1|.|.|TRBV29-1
CSAGQIDTEAFF
TGCAGCGCTGGACAGATTGACACTGAAGCTTTCTTT
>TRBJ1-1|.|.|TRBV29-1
CSVKDTFTEAFF
TGCAGCGTAAAGGACACCTTCACTGAAGCTTTCTTT
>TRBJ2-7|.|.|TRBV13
CASSLGSGECEQYF
TGTGCCAGCAGCTTAGGGTCAGGGGAGTGCGAGCAGTACTTC